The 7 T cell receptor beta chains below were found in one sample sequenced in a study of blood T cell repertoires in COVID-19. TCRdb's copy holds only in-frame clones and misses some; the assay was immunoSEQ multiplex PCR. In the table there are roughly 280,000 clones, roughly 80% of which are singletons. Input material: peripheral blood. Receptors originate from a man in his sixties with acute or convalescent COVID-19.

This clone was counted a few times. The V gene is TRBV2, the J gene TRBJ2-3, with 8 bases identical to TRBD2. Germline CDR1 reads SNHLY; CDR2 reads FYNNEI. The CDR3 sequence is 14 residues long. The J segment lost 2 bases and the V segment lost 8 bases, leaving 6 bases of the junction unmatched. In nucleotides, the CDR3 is TGTGCCAGCGAAACGGGAGGGCCCACAGATACGCAGTATTTT. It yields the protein CASETGGPTDTQYF.

The CDR3 region has the DNA TGTGCCAGCTCACCACAGTACGGGGATGTCTGGAGCTCTGGGGCCAACGTCCTGACTTTC. Protein sequence: CASSPQYGDVWSSGANVLTF. The chain recombines TRBV18 with TRBJ2-6; D may be TRBD2 (5 bases). Deletions cut 1 base from V and 0 bases from J, with 19 bases between. The CDR3 runs to 20 residues. Germline lookup yields CDR1 KGHSH and CDR2 LQKENI.

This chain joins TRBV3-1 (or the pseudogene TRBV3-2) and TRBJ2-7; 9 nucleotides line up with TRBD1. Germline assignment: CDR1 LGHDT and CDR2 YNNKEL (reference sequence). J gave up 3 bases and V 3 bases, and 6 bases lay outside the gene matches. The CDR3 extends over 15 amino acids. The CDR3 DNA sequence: TGTGCCAGCAGCCAGACAGGGGGAGTGAGCTACGAGCAGTACTTC. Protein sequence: CASSQTGGVSYEQYF.

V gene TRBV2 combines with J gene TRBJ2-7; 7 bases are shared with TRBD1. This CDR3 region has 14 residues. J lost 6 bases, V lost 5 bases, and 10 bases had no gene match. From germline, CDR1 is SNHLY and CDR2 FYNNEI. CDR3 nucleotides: TGTGCCAGCAGTCGGGCAAGGTCAGGGGGCGAGCAGTACTTC. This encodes CASSRARSGGEQYF.

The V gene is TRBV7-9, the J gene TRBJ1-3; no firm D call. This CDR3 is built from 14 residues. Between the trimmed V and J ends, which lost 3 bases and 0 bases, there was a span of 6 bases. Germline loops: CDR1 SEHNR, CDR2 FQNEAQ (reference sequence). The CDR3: CASSFSGSGNTIYF. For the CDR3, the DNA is TGTGCCAGCAGCTTTTCAGGCTCTGGAAACACCATATATTTT.

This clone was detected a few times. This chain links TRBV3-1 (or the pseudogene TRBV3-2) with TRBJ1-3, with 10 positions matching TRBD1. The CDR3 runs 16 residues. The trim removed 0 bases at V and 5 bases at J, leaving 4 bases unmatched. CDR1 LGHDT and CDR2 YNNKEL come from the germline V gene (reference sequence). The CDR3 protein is CASSQDRDRGRNTIYF. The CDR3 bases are TGTGCCAGCAGCCAAGACCGGGACAGGGGAAGAAACACCATATATTTT.

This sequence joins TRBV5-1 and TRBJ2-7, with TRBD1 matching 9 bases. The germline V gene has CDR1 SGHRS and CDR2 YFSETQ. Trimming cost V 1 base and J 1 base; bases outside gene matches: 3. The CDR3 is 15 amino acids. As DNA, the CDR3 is TGCGCCAGCAGCTTGACAGGGGGCGAGTCCTACGAGCAGTACTTC. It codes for CASSLTGGESYEQYF.